This T cell receptor beta chain was sequenced for a study of blood T cell repertoires in COVID-19 (dated by TCRdb to 2020 to 2021). General notes on the study: The collaborator samples originated in the United States, Italy and Spain and spanned the acute and convalescent phases of COVID-19. The prospective study material was composed of cDNA or gDNA derived from T cells, B-cell-depleted T cells, or PBMCs. Subjects who had been exposed to COVID-19, were actively infected with it, or had recovered from it provided the deeply sampled blood TCRbeta repertoires that made up the dataset. The repertoires were released in a freely available public database meant as a resource for research on the immune response to SARS-CoV-2. Samples came from the ongoing ImmuneRACE study (first 160 participants) plus 1,254 subjects from 6 global collaborators. The sample metadata nearly always contained a de-identified subject ID, COVID-19 status, age in years and sex. HLA class I and class II types, where available, came from metadata supplied by the sample provider rather than from assay-based typing.

A second Seattle source provided samples from volunteer blood donors who had recovered from COVID-19. Each collaborating institution followed its own protocols to collect whole blood in K2EDTA tubes. For TCRbeta analysis, collaborator samples were shipped as frozen whole blood, as isolated PBMCs, or as DNA extracted from either sample type. Points the paper makes about the study in general: How much clinical and demographic metadata was included differed by source and by participant, and the metadata was provided uncurated.

Points on this clone: No cognate antigen has been identified for it. No much larger clone is present one base from it, and per-base qualities are unavailable. Other DNA sequences from this sample encode an identical CDR3 as well.

The junction carries 11 bases between V and J, which are trimmed by 4 bases and 6 bases respectively. For CDR1 and CDR2, the germline V gene lists SGHDT and YYEEEE. Taken from cysteine to phenylalanine, the CDR3 has 13 residues. The sequence is cut down to CDR3 DNA, 39 bases in frame from base 1. TCRbeta CDR3 regions were amplified from genomic DNA using the immunoSEQ Assay, a bias-controlled multiplex PCR. For the original study's pipeline: Within the assay, amplification of reference gene primers was used to estimate how many nucleated cells each sample contained. To quantify the absolute abundance of each unique TCRbeta CDR3 rearrangement, sequence reads were collapsed and filtered. For each sample, productive Simpson clonality was calculated as the square root of Simpson's diversity index across productive rearrangements. In its TCRdb copy, this immuneACCESS table keeps in-frame sequences only and misses some clones. Where compared with another copy, unresolved V genes explain less than half of these, and the others have no known cause. The V and J calls and clone size are taken from that table; D and trimming were inferred from the DNA. Across this sample there are around 370,000 clones, with about 93% seen only once. The ten largest clones add up to more than 3% of the sample.

Sequencing was carried out using peripheral blood. The receptor comes from a woman aged 18 to 35 who had recovered from COVID-19. This chain is built from TRBV5-6 and TRBJ1-5; TRBD1 is possibly the D segment (5 matching bases). The CDR3 corresponds to CASSPGGGQPQHF. The DNA sequence follows: TGTGCCAGCAGCCCCGGGGGAGGTCAGCCCCAGCATTTT.